What follows is one T cell receptor beta chain and its context. This specimen comes from a study of shared clonotypes between healthy human individuals. The assay was immunoSEQ multiplex PCR, and TCRdb's table has in-frame clones only and misses some. The table has some 1.5 million clones, roughly 96% seen once. The germline gives CDR1 MNHNY, CDR2 SVGAGI (reference sequence). V was clipped by 6 bases and J by 1 base; unmatched bases: 7. CDR3 size: 15 residues. The origin of this receptor is a man aged 25-40 years in good health. V usage is TRBV6-6 and J usage is TRBJ2-7; 9 bases map to TRBD1. Sequenced input: naive CD4+ T cells sorted from blood. Noted subset: CD45RA+ positively selected. CDR3 sequence (DNA): TGTGCCAGCAGATCCCGCGGACAGGGGTCCTACGAGCAGTACTTC. Its protein product is CASRSRGQGSYEQYF.